This TCR beta chain derives from a study of post-analysis software for immune sequencing data. For the study at large: The study covered relapsing-remitting, secondary progressive and progressive-relapsing courses of multiple sclerosis. Regarding the study as a whole: Multiple sclerosis patients had significantly lower normalized Chao1 diversity than controls. Patients used a few TRBV segments, including TRBV5-6, TRBV5-1 and TRBV20-1, more often than controls. When the samples were clustered directly with F measure, those that had been prepared in the same batch showed strong co-clustering.

On this clonotype: What it binds is not known. One end of the junction varies from germline; a read error may be responsible.

The CDR3 covers 17 residues. Per the germline V gene, CDR1 is MGHRA and CDR2 is YSYEKL. Presence of unique molecular identifiers characterized the TCR beta cDNA libraries. Starting from approximately 1 to 10 million T cells, the study yielded about 540,000 cDNA molecules. TCRdb itself ran the PCR reads through MiXCR, one entry per CDR3 protein. The sample consists of 450,000 to 700,000 distinct CDR3 sequences, 44% of them appearing once. The chain employs TRBV4-1 and TRBJ2-1, with D possibly being TRBD1 or TRBD2 (5 bases each). Sample: blood. The clonotype comes from a girl aged 5-17 years with multiple sclerosis. The CDR3 here is CASSQPALMGDKNEQFF. Written as DNA, the CDR3 is TGTGCCAGCAGCCAACCAGCCCTAATGGGGGATAAGAATGAGCAGTTCTTC.